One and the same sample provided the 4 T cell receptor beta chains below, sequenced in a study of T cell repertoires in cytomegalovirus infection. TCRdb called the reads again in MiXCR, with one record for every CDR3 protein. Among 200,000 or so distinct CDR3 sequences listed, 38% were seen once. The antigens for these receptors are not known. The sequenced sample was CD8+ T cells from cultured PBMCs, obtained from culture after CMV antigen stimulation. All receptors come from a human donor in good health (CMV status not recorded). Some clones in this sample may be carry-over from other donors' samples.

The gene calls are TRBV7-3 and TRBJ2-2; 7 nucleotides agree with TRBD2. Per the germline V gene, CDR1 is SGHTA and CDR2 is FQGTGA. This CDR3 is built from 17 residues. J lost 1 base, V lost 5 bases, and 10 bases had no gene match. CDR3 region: CASSLPTSGVNTGELFF. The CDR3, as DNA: TGTGCCAGCAGCCTTCCGACGAGCGGGGTGAACACCGGGGAGCTGTTTTTT.

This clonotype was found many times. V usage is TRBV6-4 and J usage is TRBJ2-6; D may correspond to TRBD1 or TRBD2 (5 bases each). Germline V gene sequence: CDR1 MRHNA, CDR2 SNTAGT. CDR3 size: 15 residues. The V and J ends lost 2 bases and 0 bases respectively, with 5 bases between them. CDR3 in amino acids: CASSDGGSGANVLTF. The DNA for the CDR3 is TGTGCCAGCAGTGACGGGGGCTCTGGGGCCAACGTCCTGACTTTC.

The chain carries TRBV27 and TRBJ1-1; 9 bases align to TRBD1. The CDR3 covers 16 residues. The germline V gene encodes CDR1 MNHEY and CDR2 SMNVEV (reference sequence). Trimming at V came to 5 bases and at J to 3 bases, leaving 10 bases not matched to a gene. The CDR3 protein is CASSTTGGGLDTEAFF. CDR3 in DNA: TGTGCCAGCAGTACCACAGGGGGCGGGTTGGACACTGAAGCTTTCTTT.

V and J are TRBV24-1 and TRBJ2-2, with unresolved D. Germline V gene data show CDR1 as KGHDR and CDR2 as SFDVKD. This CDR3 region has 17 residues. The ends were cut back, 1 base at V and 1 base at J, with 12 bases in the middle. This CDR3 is CATSDFVGHLNTGELFF. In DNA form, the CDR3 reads TGTGCCACCAGTGATTTCGTAGGGCACCTGAACACCGGGGAGCTGTTTTTT.